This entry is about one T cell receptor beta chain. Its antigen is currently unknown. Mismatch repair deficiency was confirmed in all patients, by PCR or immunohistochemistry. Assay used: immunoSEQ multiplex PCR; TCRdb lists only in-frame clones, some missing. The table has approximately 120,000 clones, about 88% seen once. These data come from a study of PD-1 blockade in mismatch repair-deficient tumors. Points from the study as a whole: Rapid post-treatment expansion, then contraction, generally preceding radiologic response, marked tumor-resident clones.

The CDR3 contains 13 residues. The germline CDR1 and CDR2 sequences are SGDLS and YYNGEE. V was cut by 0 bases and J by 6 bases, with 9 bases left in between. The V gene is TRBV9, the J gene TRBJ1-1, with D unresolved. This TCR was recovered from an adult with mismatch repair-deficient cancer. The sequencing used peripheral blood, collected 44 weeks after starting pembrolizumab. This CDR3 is CASSVEGGSEAFF. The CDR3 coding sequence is TGTGCCAGCAGCGTAGAGGGAGGTTCTGAAGCTTTCTTT.